This T cell receptor beta chain was identified in a study of blood T cell repertoires in COVID-19. Produced via immunoSEQ multiplex PCR; TCRdb's table is partial and in-frame only. The sample holds around 300,000 clones, approximately 91% seen once. This clone showed up just once. CDR1 and CDR2 (germline): SGHVS, FQNEAQ. Trimming shortened V by 1 base and J by 0 bases, and 10 bases separated the two germline ends. This CDR3 spans 16 amino acids. This receptor was taken from a woman aged 35 to 49 who had recovered from COVID-19. The chain joins TRBV7-8 to TRBJ2-1, with no clear D. Sequencing was done on a sample of PBMCs or T cells enriched from blood (not recorded which). The CDR3 sequence: CASSLVASSSYNEQFF. The CDR3 nucleotides are TGTGCCAGCAGCTTAGTCGCCTCCAGCTCCTACAATGAGCAGTTCTTC.